What follows are 12 T cell receptor beta chains derived from one specimen sequenced in a study of shared T cell receptors in the human thymus. Generated by immunoSEQ multiplex PCR, the TCRdb table keeps only in-frame clones and is missing some. Of about 660,000 clones listed, approximately 87% were seen once; the top ten hold about 0.01%. This sample also belongs to another study, concerning human thymus T cells.

Material: thymocytes. Source of these receptors: a boy under three years old with a congenital heart defect.

This chain links TRBV4-2 with TRBJ2-1; 13 nucleotides agree with TRBD2. V was clipped by 4 bases and J by 9 bases; unmatched bases: 9. This CDR3 is built from 16 residues. The germline CDR1 and CDR2 sequences are LGHNA and YNFKEQ. Here the CDR3 DNA reads TGTGCCAGCAGCCGCCAAGATGGACTAGCGGGAGTTGAGCAGTTCTTC. It translates to CASSRQDGLAGVEQFF.

This chain links TRBV7-6 with TRBJ2-5; 10 nucleotides line up with TRBD2. CDR1 and CDR2 from the germline V gene are SGHVS and FNYEAQ. After removal of 1 base from V and 3 bases from J, the junction contained 8 bases not matched to a gene. The CDR3 runs to 17 residues. For the CDR3, the DNA is TGTGCCAGCAGCTTAGTCGCTAGCGGGAGTATGGAAGAGACCCAGTACTTC. As protein: CASSLVASGSMEETQYF.

J is TRBJ2-5 and V is TRBV4-3, with a tentative D call TRBD2 (5 bases). The V gene's germline CDR1 is LGHNA and CDR2 YSLEER. Trimming cost V 0 bases and J 0 bases, with 8 bases left between them. The CDR3 loop spans 15 amino acids. The CDR3: CASSQEIGNQETQYF. Here the CDR3 DNA reads TGCGCCAGCAGCCAAGAGATCGGGAACCAAGAGACCCAGTACTTC.

V gene TRBV2 combines with J gene TRBJ2-3; 11 positions agree with TRBD2. This CDR3 spans 15 amino acids. In germline, CDR1 is SNHLY, CDR2 FYNNEI. With 2 bases clipped from V and 6 bases from J, the junction kept 4 bases outside the gene matches. Here the CDR3 reads CASSEKSSGRDTQYF. The DNA for the CDR3 is TGTGCCAGCAGTGAAAAGTCTAGCGGGAGGGATACGCAGTATTTT. Combining the CDR3 with reference TRBV2 and TRBJ2-3 gives the whole variable domain EPEVTQTPSHQVTQMGQEVILRCVPISNHLYFYWYRQILGQKVEFLVSFYNNEISEKSEIFDDQFSVERPDGSNFTLKIRSTKLEDSAMYFCASSEKSSGRDTQYFGPGTRLTVL.

The chain uses TRBV4-1 and TRBJ1-5; D is unresolved. Germline loops: CDR1 MGHRA, CDR2 YSYEKL. The ends were cut back, 0 bases at V and 6 bases at J, with 15 bases in the middle. The CDR3 is 16 residues long. The CDR3 DNA reads as TGCGCCAGCAGCCAAGATGCGGCAAAAGGATCTCAGCCCCAGCATTTT. It codes for CASSQDAAKGSQPQHF.

The rearrangement joins TRBV6-5 to TRBJ2-1, with TRBD2 identical over 12 bases. This CDR3 has 14 residues. Germline CDR1 is MNHEY and CDR2 is SVGAGI. V was pared by 6 bases and J by 9 bases, with 6 bases of the junction left unmatched. The chain's CDR3 is CASSPGTSGFEQFF. The CDR3 DNA sequence: TGTGCCAGCAGCCCAGGGACTAGCGGGTTTGAGCAGTTCTTC.

V gene TRBV11-2 combines with J gene TRBJ2-2; 11 bases are shared with TRBD2. The CDR3 consists of 16 residues. Trimming took 5 bases from V and 3 from J; bases not matched to a gene: 5. The germline gives CDR1 SGHAT, CDR2 FQNNGV. CDR3 region: CASSLTLAGDTGELFF. In DNA form, the CDR3 reads TGTGCCAGCAGCCTAACACTAGCGGGAGACACCGGGGAGCTGTTTTTT.

This clone is a singleton in its sample. This chain connects TRBV21-1 to TRBJ1-5; the D call TRBD1 from the table was never checked on the DNA. TRBV21-1 is listed as a pseudogene. The length of the CDR3 is 19 residues. CDR3 in amino acids: CASSKGWDRGRDWNQPQHF. CDR3 sequence (DNA): TGTGCCAGCAGCAAAGGGTGGGACAGGGGGCGCGATTGGAATCAGCCCCAGCATTTT.

The CDR3, as DNA: TGTGCCTGGAGCGTCCGGGGGGAAAATAATCAGCCCCAGCATTTT. It specifies CAWSVRGENNQPQHF. This chain uses TRBV30 with TRBJ1-5; tentatively, D is TRBD1 (5 bases). The germline CDR1 and CDR2 sequences are GTSNPN and SVGIG (reference sequence). Trimming removed 3 bases from V and 4 bases from J, with 16 bases in between. The CDR3 length is 15 residues. Using reference TRBV30 and TRBJ1-5 for the parts outside the CDR3, the full variable domain is SQTIHQWPATLVQPVGSPLSLECTVEGTSNPNLYWYRQAAGRGLQLLFYSVGIGQISSEVPQNLSASRPQDRQFILSSKKLLLSDSGFYLCAWSVRGENNQPQHFGDGTRLSIL.

The genes are TRBV7-9 and TRBJ2-1; the D is unclear. Trimming cost V 5 bases and J 15 bases, with 5 bases left between them. The germline V gene has CDR1 SEHNR and CDR2 FQNEAQ (reference sequence). The CDR3 covers 8 residues. For the CDR3, the DNA is TGTGCCAGCAGCCCAGGGTTCTTC. Its translation: CASSPGFF.

This clone showed up just once. The rearrangement links TRBV7-2 to TRBJ2-3; 7 nucleotides agree with TRBD2. Per the germline V gene, CDR1 is SGHTA and CDR2 is FQGNSA. The J segment lost 3 bases and the V segment lost 4 bases, leaving 13 bases of the junction unmatched. This CDR3 spans 17 amino acids. CDR3: CASSSPGGEGRTDTQYF. The CDR3 DNA sequence: TGTGCCAGCAGCTCCCCAGGTGGGGAGGGCAGGACAGATACGCAGTATTTT.

The J gene is TRBJ1-5, the V gene TRBV12-2; TRBD1, as called in the table, went unchecked against the DNA. TRBV12-2 is shown as a pseudogene. The length of the CDR3 is 18 residues. CDR3 residues: CASRLEQGCKYSNQPQHF. For the CDR3, the DNA is TGTGCAAGTCGCTTAGAGCAGGGTTGTAAGTATAGCAATCAGCCCCAGCATTTT.